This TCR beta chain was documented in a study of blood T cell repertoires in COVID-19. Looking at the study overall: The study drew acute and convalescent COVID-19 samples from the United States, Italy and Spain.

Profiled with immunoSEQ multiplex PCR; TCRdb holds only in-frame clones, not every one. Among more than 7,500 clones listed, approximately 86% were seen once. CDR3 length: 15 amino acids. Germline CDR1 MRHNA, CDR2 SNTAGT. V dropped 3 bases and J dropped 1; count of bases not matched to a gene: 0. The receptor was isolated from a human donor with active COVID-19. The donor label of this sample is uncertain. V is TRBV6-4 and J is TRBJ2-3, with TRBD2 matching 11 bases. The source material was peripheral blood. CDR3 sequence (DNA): TGTGCCAGCAGTGAGACTAGCGGGGGCACAGATACGCAGTATTTT. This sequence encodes CASSETSGGTDTQYF.